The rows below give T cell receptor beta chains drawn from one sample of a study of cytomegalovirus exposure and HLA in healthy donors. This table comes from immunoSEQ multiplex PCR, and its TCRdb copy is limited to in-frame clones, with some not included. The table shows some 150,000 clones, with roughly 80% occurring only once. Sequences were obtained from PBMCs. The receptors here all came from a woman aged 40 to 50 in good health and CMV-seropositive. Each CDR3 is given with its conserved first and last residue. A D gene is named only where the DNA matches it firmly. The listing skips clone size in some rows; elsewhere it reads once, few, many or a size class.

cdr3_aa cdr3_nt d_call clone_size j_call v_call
CASSPGDTGTEAFF TGTGCCAGCAGTCCAGGGGATACGGGCACTGAAGCTTTCTTT - - TRBJ1-1 TRBV6-5
CASTPGLGLSYEQYF TGTGCCAGCACCCCGGGACTAGGTTTGTCCTACGAGCAGTACTTC TRBD2 - TRBJ2-7 TRBV6-1
CASSKARGTSGDARETQYF TGTGCCAGCAGCAAAGCGCGTGGGACTAGCGGGGATGCCCGGGAGACCCAGTACTTC - few TRBJ2-5 TRBV21-1
CATSPGQGVSGANVLTF TGTGCCACCAGCCCGGGACAGGGGGTTTCTGGGGCCAACGTCCTGACTTTC TRBD1 - TRBJ2-6 TRBV15
CASSLGTGIVTQYF TGTGCCAGCAGCTTGGGGACAGGGATTGTTACGCAGTATTTT TRBD1 - TRBJ2-3 TRBV5-4
CASSASGGPDNEQFF TGTGCCAGCAGCGCTAGCGGGGGGCCTGACAATGAGCAGTTCTTC TRBD2 - TRBJ2-1 TRBV7-3
CASSPRTGREKLFF TGTGCCAGCAGTCCCCGGACAGGGCGAGAAAAACTGTTTTTT TRBD1 - TRBJ1-4 TRBV14
CASSFEAIRGTGELFF TGTGCCAGCAGTTTTGAAGCCATCCGGGGGACCGGGGAGCTGTTTTTT - once TRBJ2-2 TRBV27
CASSPVEGDYTF TGTGCCAGCTCACCGGTCGAGGGGGACTACACCTTC - few TRBJ1-2 TRBV18
CASSISGQGAATNEKLFF TGTGCCAGTAGTATCTCGGGACAGGGGGCTGCAACTAATGAAAAACTGTTTTTT TRBD1 - TRBJ1-4 TRBV19
CASSSRGGISTDTQYF TGTGCCAGCAGCTCGCGGGGGGGGATTAGCACAGATACGCAGTATTTT TRBD2 once TRBJ2-3 TRBV11-2
CASSAGDLPHTEAFF TGCGCCAGCAGCGCAGGGGACCTGCCCCACACTGAAGCTTTCTTT - few TRBJ1-1 TRBV5-1
CASPPRTGGADTQYF TGTGCCAGCCCTCCCAGGACAGGGGGAGCAGATACGCAGTATTTT TRBD1 - TRBJ2-3 TRBV7-3
CAIMAEETQYF TGTGCCATCATGGCAGAAGAGACCCAGTACTTC - - TRBJ2-5 TRBV10-3
CASSLMTGLNTEAFF TGCGCCAGCAGCTTGATGACAGGGTTGAACACTGAAGCTTTCTTT TRBD1 once TRBJ1-1 TRBV5-1
CSSSLHPLAGGPDTQYF TGTTCCAGCAGTTTGCACCCACTAGCGGGGGGTCCAGATACGCAGTATTTT TRBD2 - TRBJ2-3 TRBV7-9
CASSEARWTVQDSPLHF TGTGCCAGCAGTGAAGCCCGATGGACAGTTCAAGATTCACCCCTCCACTTT - - TRBJ1-6 TRBV2
CASSLSAGGLGETQYF TGTGCCAGCAGCTTATCAGCGGGGGGGCTTGGGGAGACCCAGTACTTC TRBD2 few TRBJ2-5 TRBV11-1
CASADLGGRRAPLHF TGTGCCAGCGCCGATCTGGGAGGGCGAAGGGCACCCCTCCACTTT - - TRBJ1-6 TRBV6-6
CASSYSTGGRTDTQYF TGTGCCAGCAGTTACTCCACGGGGGGCCGCACAGATACGCAGTATTTT - - TRBJ2-3 TRBV6-6
CASSPPPPAAGNQPQHF TGTGCCAGCAGCCCTCCCCCGCCAGCCGCGGGCAATCAGCCCCAGCATTTT - few TRBJ1-5 TRBV7-3
CASSITHSGANVLTF TGTGCCAGTAGTATCACTCACTCTGGGGCCAACGTCCTGACTTTC - once TRBJ2-6 TRBV19
CASSGVAGGAYNEQFF TGTGCCAGCAGCGGAGTAGCGGGGGGTGCCTACAATGAGCAGTTCTTC TRBD2 - TRBJ2-1 TRBV9
CASSQGGGRADTQYF TGCGCCAGCAGCCAAGGCGGGGGCCGGGCAGATACGCAGTATTTT - few TRBJ2-3 TRBV4-1
CASSLVIFGGGRNEQFF TGTGCCAGCAGCTTAGTTATTTTTGGCGGGGGGCGCAATGAGCAGTTCTTC TRBD2 few TRBJ2-1 TRBV7-2
CASSLGGTGGYGYTF TGTGCCAGCAGCTTGGGGGGGACAGGGGGATATGGCTACACCTTC TRBD1 once TRBJ1-2 TRBV5-4
CASSSQPAGNGYTF TGTGCCAGCAGCTCCCAGCCCGCCGGGAATGGCTACACCTTC - - TRBJ1-2 TRBV11-2